The 6 T cell receptor beta chains reported below all come from one sample, sequenced in a study of CD8 T cells in ankylosing spondylitis. TCRdb re-called the 5' RACE reads through MiXCR, storing one row per CDR3 protein. The sample lists about 100,000 distinct CDR3 sequences; roughly 9.6% were seen once. Specimen: blood, either unsorted or a sorted T cell fraction (not recorded which). These receptors all come from a male donor with ankylosing spondylitis or in good health (not recorded which).

This clonotype was counted at least ten times. V gene TRBV3-1 combines with J gene TRBJ1-2, with TRBD1 identical over 7 bases. The CDR3 is made up of 17 amino acids. The germline V gene encodes CDR1 LGHDT and CDR2 YNNKEL (reference sequence). V lost 4 bases to trimming and J lost 5 bases; unmatched junction nucleotides: 16. This CDR3 is CASSLHAPGQTSYGYTF. CDR3 DNA: TGTGCCAGCAGCCTTCATGCGCCGGGACAGACCTCTTATGGCTACACCTTC.

Many counts were recorded for this clonotype. The chain joins TRBV11-1 to TRBJ2-1, with D uncertain. Trimming took 5 bases from V and 8 from J, leaving 4 bases between them. The CDR3 is made up of 10 amino acids. The germline V gene has CDR1 SGHAT and CDR2 FQDESV (reference sequence). CDR3: CASSGDEQFF. The DNA for the CDR3 is TGTGCCAGCAGCGGAGATGAGCAGTTCTTC.

Concerning this clonotype itself: A much more abundant neighbour one base away suggests this may be a read error. This sequence joins TRBV12-3 or TRBV12-4 and TRBJ2-2, with D uncertain. V shed 6 bases and J shed 6 bases, with 14 bases lying between them. This CDR3 has 14 residues. The CDR3 nucleotides read TGTGCCAGCAGCCCTCTGGACGAGCCCGGGGAGCTGTTTTTT. Translated, it gives CASSPLDEPGELFF.

The chain has TRBV19 and TRBJ2-7; possibly TRBD2 for D (7 bases). The CDR3 runs to 16 residues. The V end lost 3 bases, the J end lost 0 bases, and 15 bases lay between the germline ends. Germline CDR1 LNHDA, CDR2 SQIVND (reference sequence). In DNA form, the CDR3 reads TGTGCCAGTAGTATGGGGGGGGGGACACCCTCCTACGAGCAGTACTTC. This codes for CASSMGGGTPSYEQYF.

This clonotype was observed many times. The chain has TRBV24-1 and TRBJ2-7; a weak D match, TRBD2 (5 bases). The CDR3 totals 13 residues. V lost 4 bases and J lost 3, with 9 bases in between. Germline V gives CDR1 KGHDR, CDR2 SFDVKD. The DNA for the CDR3 is TGTGCCACCAGTGAACGGGGTTTCTACGAGCAGTACTTC. It codes for CATSERGFYEQYF.

In its sample, this clonotype was seen many times. The chain carries TRBV5-4 and TRBJ2-6; possible D gene TRBD1, 6 bases. Trimming pared 2 bases from V and 0 bases from J, leaving 18 bases between. This CDR3 spans 19 amino acids. Germline V CDR1 and CDR2: SGHNT, YYREEE (reference sequence). CDR3 bases: TGTGCCAGCAGCTTCGCACCTGGACAGATAATCTCTGGGGCCAACGTCCTGACTTTC. It encodes CASSFAPGQIISGANVLTF.